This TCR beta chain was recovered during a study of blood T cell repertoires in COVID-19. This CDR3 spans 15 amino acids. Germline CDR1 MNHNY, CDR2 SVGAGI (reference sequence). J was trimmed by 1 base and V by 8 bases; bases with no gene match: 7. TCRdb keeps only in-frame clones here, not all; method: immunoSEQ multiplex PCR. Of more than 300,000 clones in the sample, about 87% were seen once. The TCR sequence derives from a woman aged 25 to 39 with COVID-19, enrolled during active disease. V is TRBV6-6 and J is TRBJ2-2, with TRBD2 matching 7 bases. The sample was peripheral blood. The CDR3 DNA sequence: TGTGCCAGCGGGTTGGGACTACTGAACACCGGGGAGCTGTTTTTT. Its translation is CASGLGLLNTGELFF.